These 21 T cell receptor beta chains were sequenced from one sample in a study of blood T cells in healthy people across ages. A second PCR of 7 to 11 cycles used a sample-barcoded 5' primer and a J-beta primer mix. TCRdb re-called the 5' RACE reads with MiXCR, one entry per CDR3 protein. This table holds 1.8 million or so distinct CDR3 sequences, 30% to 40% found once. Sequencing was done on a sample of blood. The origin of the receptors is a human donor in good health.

CDR3 sequence: CASGLVIGQGPTEAFF. The CDR3 DNA reads as TGTGCTAGTGGTTTGGTAATAGGCCAGGGCCCCACTGAAGCTTTCTTT. The genes are TRBV12-5 and TRBJ1-1; D is perhaps TRBD1 (5 bases). Trimming took off 0 bases at V and 4 bases at J, with 15 bases between the two ends. CDR1 and CDR2 (germline): LGHNT, FRNRAP. The CDR3 extends over 16 amino acids.

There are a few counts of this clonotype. The CDR3 DNA follows: TGTGCCATCAGTGCAGGGCCACGAACCAGCAATGAGCAGTTCTTC. Its translation is CAISAGPRTSNEQFF. The chain couples TRBV10-3 to TRBJ2-1, with TRBD1 as a possible D gene (5 bases). V was cut by 4 bases and J by 6 bases, with 16 bases left in between. Germline V gene sequence: CDR1 ENHRY, CDR2 SYGVKD. The CDR3 contains 15 residues.

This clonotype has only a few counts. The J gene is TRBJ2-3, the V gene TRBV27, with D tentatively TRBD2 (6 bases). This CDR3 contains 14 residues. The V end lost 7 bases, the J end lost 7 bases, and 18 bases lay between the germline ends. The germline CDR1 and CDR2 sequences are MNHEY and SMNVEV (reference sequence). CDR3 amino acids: CASIRTGDGNTQYF. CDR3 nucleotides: TGTGCCAGCATTAGGACGGGAGATGGGAATACGCAGTATTTT.

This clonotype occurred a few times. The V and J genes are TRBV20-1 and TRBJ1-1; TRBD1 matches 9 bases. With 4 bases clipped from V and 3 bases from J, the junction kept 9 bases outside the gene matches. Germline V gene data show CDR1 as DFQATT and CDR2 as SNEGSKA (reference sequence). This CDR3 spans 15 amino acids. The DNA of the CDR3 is TGCAGTGCTAAAAGGCCCGGGACAGGGCACACTGAAGCTTTCTTT. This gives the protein CSAKRPGTGHTEAFF.

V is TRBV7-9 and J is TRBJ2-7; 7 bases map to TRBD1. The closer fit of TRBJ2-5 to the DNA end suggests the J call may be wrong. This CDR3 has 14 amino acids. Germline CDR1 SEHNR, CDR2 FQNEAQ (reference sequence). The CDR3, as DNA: TGTGCCAGCAACTCACAGGGGCCATCGGGGACCCAGTACTTC. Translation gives CASNSQGPSGTQYF.

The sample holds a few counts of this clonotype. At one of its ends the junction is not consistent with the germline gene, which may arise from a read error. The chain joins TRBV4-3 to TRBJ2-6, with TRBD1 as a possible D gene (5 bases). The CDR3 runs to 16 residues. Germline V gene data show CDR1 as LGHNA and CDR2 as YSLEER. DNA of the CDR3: TGCGCCAGCAGCCAAGAATCGATCTCTGGGGCCGACGTCCTGACTTTC. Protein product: CASSQESISGADVLTF.

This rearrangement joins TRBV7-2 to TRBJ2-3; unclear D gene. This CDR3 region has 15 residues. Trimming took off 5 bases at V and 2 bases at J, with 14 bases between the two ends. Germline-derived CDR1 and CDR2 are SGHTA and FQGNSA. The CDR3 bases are TGTGCCAGCAGCCCTCGGTCGGGTTACACAGATACGCAGTATTTT. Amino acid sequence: CASSPRSGYTDTQYF. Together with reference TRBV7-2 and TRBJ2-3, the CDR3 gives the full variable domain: GAGVSQSPSNKVTEKGKDVELRCDPISGHTALYWYRQSLGQGLEFLIYFQGNSAPDKSGLPSDRFSAERTGGSVSTLTIQRTQQEDSAVYLCASSPRSGYTDTQYFGPGTRLTVL.

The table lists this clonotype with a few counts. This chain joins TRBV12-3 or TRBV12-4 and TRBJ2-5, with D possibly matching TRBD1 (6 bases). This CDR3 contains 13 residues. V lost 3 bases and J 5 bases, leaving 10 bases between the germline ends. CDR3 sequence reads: CASSFQGIETQYF. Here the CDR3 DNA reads TGTGCCAGCAGTTTTCAGGGGATTGAGACCCAGTACTTC.

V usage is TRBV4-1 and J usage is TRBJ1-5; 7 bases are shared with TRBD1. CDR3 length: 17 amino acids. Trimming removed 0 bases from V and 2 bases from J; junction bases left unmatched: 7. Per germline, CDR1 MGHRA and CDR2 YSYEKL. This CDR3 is CASSQDTDREGNQPQHF. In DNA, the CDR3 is TGCGCCAGCAGCCAAGATACTGACAGGGAAGGCAATCAGCCCCAGCATTTT.

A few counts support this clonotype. This CDR3 is CASSLALVSGDYGYTF. The CDR3 DNA sequence: TGTGCCAGCAGCTTGGCACTCGTTTCGGGGGACTATGGCTACACCTTC. The chain links TRBV7-9 to TRBJ1-2; a possible D gene is TRBD1 (5 bases). Trimming took off 3 bases at V and 3 bases at J, with 17 bases between the two ends. Germline CDR1 SEHNR, CDR2 FQNEAQ (reference sequence). The CDR3 totals 16 residues.

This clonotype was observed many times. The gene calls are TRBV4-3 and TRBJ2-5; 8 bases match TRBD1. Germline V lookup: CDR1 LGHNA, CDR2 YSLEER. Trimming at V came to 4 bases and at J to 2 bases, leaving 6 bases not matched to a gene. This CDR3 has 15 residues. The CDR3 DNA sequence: TGCGCCAGCAGCCTCAGGACAGGGACACAAGAGACCCAGTACTTC. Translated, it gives CASSLRTGTQETQYF.

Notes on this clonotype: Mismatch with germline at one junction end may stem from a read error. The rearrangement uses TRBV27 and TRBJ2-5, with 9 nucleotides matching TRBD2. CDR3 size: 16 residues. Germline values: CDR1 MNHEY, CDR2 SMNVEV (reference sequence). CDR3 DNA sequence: TGTGCCGGCAGTTTCTTGACTAGCGGAGACCAAGAGACCCAGTACTTC. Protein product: CAGSFLTSGDQETQYF.

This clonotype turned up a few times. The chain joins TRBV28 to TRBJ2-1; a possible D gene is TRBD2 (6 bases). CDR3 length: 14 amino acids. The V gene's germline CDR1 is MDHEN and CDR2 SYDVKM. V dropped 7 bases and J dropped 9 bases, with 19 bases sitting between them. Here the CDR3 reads CASTLRGLTIEQFF. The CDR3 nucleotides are TGTGCCAGCACCCTAAGGGGACTTACGATTGAGCAGTTCTTC.

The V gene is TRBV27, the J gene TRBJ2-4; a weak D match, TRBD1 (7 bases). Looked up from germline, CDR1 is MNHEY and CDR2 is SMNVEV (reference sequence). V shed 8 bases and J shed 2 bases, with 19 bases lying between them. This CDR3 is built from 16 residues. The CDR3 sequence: CASCSRWRGPKNIQYF. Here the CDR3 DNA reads TGTGCCAGCTGTTCTCGGTGGAGGGGGCCCAAAAACATTCAGTACTTC.

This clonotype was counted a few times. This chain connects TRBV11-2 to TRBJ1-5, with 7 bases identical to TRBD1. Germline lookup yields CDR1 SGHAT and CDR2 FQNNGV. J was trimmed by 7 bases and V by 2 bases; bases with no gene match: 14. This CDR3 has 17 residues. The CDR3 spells CASSLTPNHRGGQPQHF. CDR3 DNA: TGTGCCAGCAGCTTAACCCCCAACCACAGGGGTGGGCAGCCCCAGCATTTT.

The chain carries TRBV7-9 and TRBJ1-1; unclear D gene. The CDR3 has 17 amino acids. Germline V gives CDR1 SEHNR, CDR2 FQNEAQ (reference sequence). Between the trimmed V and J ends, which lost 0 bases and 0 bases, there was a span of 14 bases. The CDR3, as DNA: TGTGCCAGCAGCTTAGCGATTAATCCGTCCCTGAACACTGAAGCTTTCTTT. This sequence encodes CASSLAINPSLNTEAFF.

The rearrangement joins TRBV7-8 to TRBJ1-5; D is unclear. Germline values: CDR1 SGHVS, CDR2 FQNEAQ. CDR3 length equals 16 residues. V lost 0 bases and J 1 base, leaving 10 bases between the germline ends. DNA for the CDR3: TGTGCCAGCAGCTTAGCGCGTCCCTCGAGCAATCAGCCCCAGCATTTT. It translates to CASSLARPSSNQPQHF.

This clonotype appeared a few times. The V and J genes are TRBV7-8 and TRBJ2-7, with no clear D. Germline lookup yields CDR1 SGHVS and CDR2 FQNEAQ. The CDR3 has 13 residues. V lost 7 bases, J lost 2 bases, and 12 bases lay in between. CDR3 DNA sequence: TGTGCCAGCATAGGACCGATCCCCTACGAGCAGTACTTC. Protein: CASIGPIPYEQYF.

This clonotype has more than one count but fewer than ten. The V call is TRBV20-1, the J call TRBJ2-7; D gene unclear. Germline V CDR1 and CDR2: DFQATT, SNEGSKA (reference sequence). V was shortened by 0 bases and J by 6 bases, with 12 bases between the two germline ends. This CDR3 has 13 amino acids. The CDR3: CSARDQPRLEQYF. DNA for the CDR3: TGCAGTGCTAGAGATCAACCGAGGCTCGAGCAGTACTTC.

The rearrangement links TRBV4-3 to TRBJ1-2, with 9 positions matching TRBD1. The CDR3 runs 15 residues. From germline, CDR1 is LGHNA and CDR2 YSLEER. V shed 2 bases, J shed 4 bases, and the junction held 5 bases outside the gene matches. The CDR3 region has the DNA TGCGCCAGCAGCCAACACAGGGGGCCGACCTATGGCTACACCTTC. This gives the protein CASSQHRGPTYGYTF.

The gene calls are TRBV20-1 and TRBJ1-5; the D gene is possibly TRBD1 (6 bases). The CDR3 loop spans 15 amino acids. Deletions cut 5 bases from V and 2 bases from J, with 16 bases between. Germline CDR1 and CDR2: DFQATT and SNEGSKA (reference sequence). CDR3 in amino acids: CSASPRRGGNQPQHF. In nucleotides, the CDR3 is TGCAGTGCTTCACCCCGGAGGGGGGGCAATCAGCCCCAGCATTTT.